These 14 T cell receptor beta chains were all obtained from the same sample, sequenced in a study of blood T cells in healthy people across ages. It was with a sample-barcoded 5' primer and a J-beta primer mix that a second PCR of roughly 6 to 12 cycles was run. TCRdb recomputed calls from the 5' RACE reads with MiXCR, one row per CDR3 protein. The sample holds roughly 680,000 distinct CDR3 sequences, over 40% seen once. Sequencing was performed on blood. These receptors were obtained from an elderly woman in good health.

The chain employs TRBV6-1 and TRBJ2-7; D perhaps matches TRBD1 (6 bases). The CDR3 covers 16 residues. With 6 bases removed from V and 2 bases from J, the gap between germline ends came to 20 bases. CDR1 is MNHNS and CDR2 is SASEGT in the germline V gene. In DNA form, the CDR3 reads TGTGCCAGCAGGAAAAAGGGGACACGGAGGACCTACGAGCAGTACTTC. This translates into CASRKKGTRRTYEQYF.

The chain carries TRBV12-3 or TRBV12-4 and TRBJ1-5; D is ambiguous. The CDR3 loop spans 14 amino acids. Trimming removed 4 bases at V and 9 bases at J, with 16 bases between. The CDR3 here is CASSSTDDSLPQHF. The CDR3, as DNA: TGTGCCAGCAGTTCCACGGACGATTCCCTGCCCCAGCATTTT.

The genes are TRBV29-1 and TRBJ1-2, with D hard to call. Germline V gives CDR1 SQVTM, CDR2 ANQGSEA. The CDR3 length is 12 residues. Trimming took off 4 bases at V and 5 bases at J, with 11 bases between the two ends. In DNA form, the CDR3 reads TGCAGCGTTGCGACCCTTAGGTATGGCTACACCTTC. Its translation: CSVATLRYGYTF.

As regards this clonotype: This may come from a read error, since a much larger clone is one base off. V gene TRBV5-1 combines with J gene TRBJ2-1, with D unresolved. The CDR3 length is 12 residues. Per germline, CDR1 SGHRS and CDR2 YFSETQ. The DNA for the CDR3 is TGCGCCGGCAGCCGAGATAGAAATGAGCAGTTCTTC. Protein: CAGSRDRNEQFF.

The chain joins TRBV24-1 to TRBJ2-5; the match to TRBD2 covers 7 bases. Germline V lookup: CDR1 KGHDR, CDR2 SFDVKD. The trim removed 8 bases at V and 11 bases at J, leaving 7 bases unmatched. The CDR3 runs to 11 residues. CDR3 amino acids: CATTRGNEQYF. The CDR3 DNA follows: TGTGCCACCACGCGGGGGAATGAGCAGTACTTC.

As for this clonotype: It may be a read error: a sequence one base away is much more abundant. V is TRBV11-2 and J is TRBJ2-4; D ambiguous. The CDR3 is 14 residues long. Germline loops: CDR1 SGHAT, CDR2 FQNNGV. V dropped 5 bases and J dropped 7 bases, with 15 bases sitting between them. The CDR3 DNA reads as TGTGCCAGCAGCGTAACGTCTTTCAACAACATTCAGTACTTC. As protein: CASSVTSFNNIQYF.

The V and J genes are TRBV4-3 and TRBJ2-5; D is tentatively TRBD1 or TRBD2 (5 bases each). In germline, CDR1 is LGHNA, CDR2 YSLEER. Trimming removed 0 bases at V and 11 bases at J, with 16 bases between. The CDR3 runs to 14 residues. Here the CDR3 DNA reads TGCGCCAGCAGCCAAGATCTAGGCGCATGGGGGCAGTACTTC. Translated, it gives CASSQDLGAWGQYF.

This clonotype was recorded at least ten times. V is TRBV7-9 and J is TRBJ2-7; TRBD2 aligns across 8 bases. CDR1 and CDR2 from the germline V gene are SEHNR and FQNEAQ (reference sequence). The CDR3 contains 17 residues. The trim removed 0 bases at V and 1 base at J, leaving 8 bases unmatched. The CDR3 protein is CASSLAAGGGRSYEQYF. CDR3 bases: TGTGCCAGCAGCTTAGCTGCGGGAGGCGGAAGGTCCTACGAGCAGTACTTC. Combining the CDR3 with reference TRBV7-9 and TRBJ2-7 gives the whole variable domain DTGVSQNPRHKITKRGQNVTFRCDPISEHNRLYWYRQTLGQGPEFLTYFQNEAQLEKSRLLSDRFSAERPKGSFSTLEIQRTEQGDSAMYLCASSLAAGGGRSYEQYFGPGTRLTVT.

This clonotype was seen only a few times. The chain couples TRBV10-3 to TRBJ1-3; no clear D gene. The germline V and J ends were trimmed by 6 bases and 0 bases, with 6 bases remaining between them. The CDR3 has 13 amino acids. Germline values: CDR1 ENHRY, CDR2 SYGVKD. CDR3 region: CAIRKSSGNTIYF. Here the CDR3 DNA reads TGTGCCATCAGAAAGTCCTCTGGAAACACCATATATTTT.

This clonotype was detected ten times or more. The CDR3 coding sequence is TGTGCCAGCCAGGTACAGGGGAGATACGAGCAGTACTTC. Amino acids: CASQVQGRYEQYF. V gene TRBV28 combines with J gene TRBJ2-7, with TRBD1 matching 7 bases. This CDR3 is built from 13 residues. V lost 8 bases and J lost 4; bases outside the gene matches: 8. The V gene's germline CDR1 is MDHEN and CDR2 SYDVKM.

This clonotype showed up just a few times. This clone may be a read error of a much larger clone one base away. The CDR3 reads CASSSRTSGPNEQYF. The DNA of the CDR3 is TGTGCCAGCAGCTCGCGGACTAGCGGTCCAAATGAGCAGTACTTC. This chain uses TRBV9 with TRBJ2-5, with TRBD2 matching over 10 bases. This CDR3 has 15 amino acids. V shed 4 bases and J 11 bases; nucleotides not matched to a gene: 14. Germline lookup yields CDR1 SGDLS and CDR2 YYNGEE.

The V and J genes are TRBV7-2 and TRBJ2-5; TRBD2 aligns across 10 bases. This CDR3 contains 15 residues. Trimming at V came to 5 bases and at J to 4 bases, leaving 7 bases not matched to a gene. Germline-derived CDR1 and CDR2 are SGHTA and FQGNSA. The DNA for the CDR3 is TGTGCCAGCAGCCAACCTGGACTAGCGGCAGAGACCCAGTACTTC. It encodes CASSQPGLAAETQYF. Full variable domain (remainder filled in from reference TRBV7-2 and TRBJ2-5): GAGVSQSPSNKVTEKGKDVELRCDPISGHTALYWYRQSLGQGLEFLIYFQGNSAPDKSGLPSDRFSAERTGGSVSTLTIQRTQQEDSAVYLCASSQPGLAAETQYFGPGTRLLVL.

Ten or more counts support this clonotype. A much larger clone differs from this one at a single base, so this may be a read error. The V gene is TRBV6-5, the J gene TRBJ2-5; D possibly corresponds to TRBD2 (6 bases). The CDR3 totals 15 residues. V was trimmed by 4 bases and J by 11 bases, leaving 23 bases between them. Germline loops: CDR1 MNHEY, CDR2 SVGAGI. CDR3 sequence reads: CASSSLPGVGDEQYF. The DNA for the CDR3 is TGTGCCAGCAGTTCCCTCCCGGGAGTAGGGGATGAGCAGTACTTC.

This clonotype has ten or more counts. The chain uses TRBV12-3 or TRBV12-4 and TRBJ1-1, with D uncertain. The CDR3 is 12 residues long. V gave up 4 bases and J gave up 5 bases, with 8 bases separating them. CDR3 sequence: CASSYVNTEAFF. The CDR3 coding sequence is TGTGCCAGCAGTTATGTAAATACTGAAGCTTTCTTT.